This TCR beta chain emerged from a study of T cell clones after liver transplantation. Study-wide background: In this trial, immunosuppression withdrawal was attempted within 2 years of liver transplant. Overall study results and limits: Donor-reactive sequences fell more than third party-reactive ones, suggesting partial deletion. In two subjects, few donor cells limited the measurable donor-reactive repertoire.

In the case of this clone: Antigen: not known.

TCRdb keeps only in-frame clones here, not all; method: immunoSEQ multiplex PCR. The table lists about 24,000 clones, approximately 68% of them singletons. Deletions cut 1 base from V and 1 base from J, with 11 bases between. The CDR3 runs 17 residues. CDR1 is SGHAT, CDR2 FQNNGV, per germline. This chain connects TRBV11-2 to TRBJ2-6; D is perhaps TRBD1 or TRBD2 (6 bases each). This sequence was found in a human donor who received a liver transplant. Material: CD4+ T cells from blood, obtained before liver transplant. CDR3 residues: CASSLAGATSGANVLTF. CDR3 bases: TGTGCCAGCAGCTTAGCGGGGGCTACTTCTGGGGCCAACGTCCTGACTTTC. The full variable domain, its missing parts supplied by reference TRBV11-2 and TRBJ2-6, is EAGVAQSPRYKIIEKRQSVAFWCNPISGHATLYWYQQILGQGPKLLIQFQNNGVVDDSQLPKDRFSAERLKGVDSTLKIQPAKLEDSAVYLCASSLAGATSGANVLTFGAGSRLTVL.